The clone carrying this T cell receptor (beta chain) was observed a few times. This specimen comes from a study of T cells in Graves' hyperthyroidism and ophthalmopathy. For Graves' hyperthyroidism to be stable, ophthalmopathy could not progress within 18 months. Patients aged 18 to 65 had newly diagnosed hyperthyroidism lasting under 2 months. Clinical symptoms, serum thyroxine, TRAb, thyroid ultrasound and orbital computed tomography informed diagnoses. Out of roughly 10 ml of fresh peripheral blood came the PBMCs. Authors of the study amplified TCR beta CDR3 regions from RNA transcripts. The HTBI primer set was used in a first-round RT-PCR of the TCR CDR3. TCRdb re-called the multiplex PCR reads with MiXCR, one entry per CDR3 protein. Among roughly 660,000 distinct CDR3 sequences listed, roughly 17% were seen once. CDR3 length: 14 amino acids. V lost 5 bases to trimming and J lost 5 bases; unmatched junction nucleotides: 4. Per the germline V gene, CDR1 is KGHDR and CDR2 is SFDVKD.

J is TRBJ2-1 and V is TRBV24-1; 8 positions agree with TRBD2. The source is a man in his forties or fifties with Graves' hyperthyroidism. Material for sequencing was blood. The CDR3 bases are TGTGCCACCAGTGCCTATAGCGGGAACAATGAGCAGTTCTTC. Protein product: CATSAYSGNNEQFF.